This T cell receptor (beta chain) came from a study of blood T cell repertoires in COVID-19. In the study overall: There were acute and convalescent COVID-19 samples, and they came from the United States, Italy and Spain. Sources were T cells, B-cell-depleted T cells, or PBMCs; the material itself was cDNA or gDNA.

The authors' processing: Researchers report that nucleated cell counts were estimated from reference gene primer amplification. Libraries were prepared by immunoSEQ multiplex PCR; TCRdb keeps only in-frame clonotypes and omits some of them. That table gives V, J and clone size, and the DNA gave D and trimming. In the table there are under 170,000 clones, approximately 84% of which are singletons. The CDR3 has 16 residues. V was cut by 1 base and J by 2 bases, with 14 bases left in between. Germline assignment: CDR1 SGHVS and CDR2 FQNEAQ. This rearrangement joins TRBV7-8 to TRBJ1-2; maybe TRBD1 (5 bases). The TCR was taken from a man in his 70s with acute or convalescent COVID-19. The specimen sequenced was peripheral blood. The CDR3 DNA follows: TGTGCCAGCAGCTTAGTGGGAGGGGCCCTCAACTATGGCTACACCTTC. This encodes CASSLVGGALNYGYTF.